This paragraph covers one T cell receptor (beta chain) sequence. Germline assignment: CDR1 SGHAT and CDR2 FQNNGV. V lost 4 bases to trimming and J lost 4 bases; unmatched junction nucleotides: 1. CDR3 size: 13 residues. The sample belongs to a study of blood T cell repertoires in COVID-19. The table came from immunoSEQ multiplex PCR; TCRdb's copy has only in-frame clones and leaves some out. The repertoire holds 10,000 to 15,000 clones, with more than 80% as singletons. The specimen sequenced was peripheral blood. This chain joins TRBV11-2 and TRBJ2-1, with 7 bases that match TRBD2. The receptor was derived from a human donor in a cohort sampled during active COVID-19. The CDR3 DNA sequence: TGTGCCAGCAGCTCCGGGGGGTACAATGAGCAGTTCTTC. The encoded protein is CASSSGGYNEQFF.